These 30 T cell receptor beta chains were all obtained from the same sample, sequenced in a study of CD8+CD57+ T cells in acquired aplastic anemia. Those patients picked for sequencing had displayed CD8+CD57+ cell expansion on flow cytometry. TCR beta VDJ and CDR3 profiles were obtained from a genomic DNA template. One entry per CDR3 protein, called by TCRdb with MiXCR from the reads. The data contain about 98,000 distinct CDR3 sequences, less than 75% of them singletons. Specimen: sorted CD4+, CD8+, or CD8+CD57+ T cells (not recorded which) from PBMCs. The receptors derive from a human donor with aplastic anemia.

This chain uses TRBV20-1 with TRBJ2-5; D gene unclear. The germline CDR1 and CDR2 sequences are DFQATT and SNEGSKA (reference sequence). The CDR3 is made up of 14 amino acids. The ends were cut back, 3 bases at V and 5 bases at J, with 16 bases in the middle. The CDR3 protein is CSASPVGIGETQYF. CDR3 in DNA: TGCAGTGCTAGCCCCGTGGGTATTGGGGAGACCCAGTACTTC.

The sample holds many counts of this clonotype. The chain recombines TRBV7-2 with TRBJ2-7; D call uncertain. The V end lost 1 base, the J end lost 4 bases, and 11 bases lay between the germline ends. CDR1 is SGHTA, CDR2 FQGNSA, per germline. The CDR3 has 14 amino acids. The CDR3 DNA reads TGTGCCAGCAGCTTAGGGGCTGGAAGATACGAGCAGTACTTC. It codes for CASSLGAGRYEQYF.

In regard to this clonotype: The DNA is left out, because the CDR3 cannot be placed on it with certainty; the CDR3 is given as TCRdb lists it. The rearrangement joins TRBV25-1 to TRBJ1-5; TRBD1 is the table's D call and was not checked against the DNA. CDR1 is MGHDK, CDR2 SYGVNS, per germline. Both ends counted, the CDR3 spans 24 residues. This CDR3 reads CASSYRETNEQFFGPGTGSQPQHF.

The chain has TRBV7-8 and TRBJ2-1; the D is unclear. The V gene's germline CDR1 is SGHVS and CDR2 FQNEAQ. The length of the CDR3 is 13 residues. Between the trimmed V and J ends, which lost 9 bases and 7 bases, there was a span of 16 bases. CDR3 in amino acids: CASQRTPGNEQFF. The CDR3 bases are TGTGCCAGTCAGCGTACCCCGGGTAATGAGCAGTTCTTC.

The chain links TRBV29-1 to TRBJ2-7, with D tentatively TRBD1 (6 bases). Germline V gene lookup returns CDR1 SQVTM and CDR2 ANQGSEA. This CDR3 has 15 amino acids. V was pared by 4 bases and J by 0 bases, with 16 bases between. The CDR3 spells CSVGDPRGLSYEQYF. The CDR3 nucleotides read TGCAGCGTTGGGGACCCCAGGGGCCTCTCCTACGAGCAGTACTTC.

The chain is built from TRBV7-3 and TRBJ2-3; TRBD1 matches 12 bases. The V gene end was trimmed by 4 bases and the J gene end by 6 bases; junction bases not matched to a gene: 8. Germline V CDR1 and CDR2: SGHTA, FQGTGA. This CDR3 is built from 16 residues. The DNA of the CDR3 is TGTGCCAGCAGCTCTTCCGGGACAGGGGGCGCTGATACGCAGTATTTT. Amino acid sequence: CASSSSGTGGADTQYF.

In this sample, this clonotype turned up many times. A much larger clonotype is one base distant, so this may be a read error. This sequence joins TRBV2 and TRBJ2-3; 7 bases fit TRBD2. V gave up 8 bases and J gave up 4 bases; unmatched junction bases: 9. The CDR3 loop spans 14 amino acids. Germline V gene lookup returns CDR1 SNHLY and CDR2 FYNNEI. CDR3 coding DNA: TGTGCCAGCCAGGACGACCGGGGGGCAGATACGCAGTATTTT. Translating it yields CASQDDRGADTQYF. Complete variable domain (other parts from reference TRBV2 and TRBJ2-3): EPEVTQTPSHQVTQMGQEVILRCVPISNHLYFYWYRQILGQKVEFLVSFYNNEISEKSEIFDDQFSVERPDGSNFTLKIRSTKLEDSAMYFCASQDDRGADTQYFGPGTRLTVL.

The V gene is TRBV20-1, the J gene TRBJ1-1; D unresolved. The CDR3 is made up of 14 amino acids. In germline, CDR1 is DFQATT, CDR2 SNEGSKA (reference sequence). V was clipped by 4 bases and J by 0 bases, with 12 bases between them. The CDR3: CSATQQSLNTEAFF. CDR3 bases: TGCAGTGCTACACAACAGTCATTGAACACTGAAGCTTTCTTT.

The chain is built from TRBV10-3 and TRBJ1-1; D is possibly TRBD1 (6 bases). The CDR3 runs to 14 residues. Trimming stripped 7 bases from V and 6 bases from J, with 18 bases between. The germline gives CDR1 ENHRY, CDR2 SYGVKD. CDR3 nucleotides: TGTGCCATCAAGCGGGACACCATCAACCCTGAAGCTTTCTTT. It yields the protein CAIKRDTINPEAFF.

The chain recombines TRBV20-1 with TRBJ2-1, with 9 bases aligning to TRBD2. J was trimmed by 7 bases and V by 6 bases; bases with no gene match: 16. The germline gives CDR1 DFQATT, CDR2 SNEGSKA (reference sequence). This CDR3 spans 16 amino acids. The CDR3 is CSAREASGMTGNEQFF. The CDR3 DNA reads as TGCAGTGCCCGGGAGGCTAGCGGGATGACAGGTAATGAGCAGTTCTTC.

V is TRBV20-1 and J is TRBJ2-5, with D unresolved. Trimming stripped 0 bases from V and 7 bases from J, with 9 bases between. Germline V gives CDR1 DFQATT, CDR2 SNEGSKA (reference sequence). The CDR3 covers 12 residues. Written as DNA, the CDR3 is TGCAGTGCTAGAGATCCCCCAGGGACCCAGTACTTC. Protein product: CSARDPPGTQYF.

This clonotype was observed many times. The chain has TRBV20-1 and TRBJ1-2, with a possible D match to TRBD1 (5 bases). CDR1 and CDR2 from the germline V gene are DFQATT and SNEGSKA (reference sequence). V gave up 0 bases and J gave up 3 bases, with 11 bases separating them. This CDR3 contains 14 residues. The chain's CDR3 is CSARDRGSDYGYTF. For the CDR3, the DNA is TGCAGTGCTAGAGATAGGGGAAGTGACTATGGCTACACCTTC.

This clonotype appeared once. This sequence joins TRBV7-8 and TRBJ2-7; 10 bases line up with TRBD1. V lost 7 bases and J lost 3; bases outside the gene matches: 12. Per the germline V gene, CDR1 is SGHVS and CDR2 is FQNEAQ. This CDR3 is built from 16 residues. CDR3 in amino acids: CASNHGDRGWGYEQYF. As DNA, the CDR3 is TGTGCCAGCAACCATGGGGACAGGGGCTGGGGCTACGAGCAGTACTTC.

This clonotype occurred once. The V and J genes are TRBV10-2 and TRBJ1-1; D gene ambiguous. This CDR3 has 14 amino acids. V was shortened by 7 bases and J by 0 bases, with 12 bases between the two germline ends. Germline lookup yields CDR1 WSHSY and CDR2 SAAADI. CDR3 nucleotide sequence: TGCGCCAGCATCCCCGAAAGGGTGAACACTGAAGCTTTCTTT. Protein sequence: CASIPERVNTEAFF.

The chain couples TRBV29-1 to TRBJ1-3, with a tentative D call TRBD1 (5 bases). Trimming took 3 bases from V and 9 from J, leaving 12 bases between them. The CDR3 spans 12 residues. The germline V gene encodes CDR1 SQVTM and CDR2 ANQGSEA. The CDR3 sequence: CSVEAGETTIYF. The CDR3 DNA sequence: TGCAGCGTTGAGGCGGGGGAAACCACCATATATTTT.

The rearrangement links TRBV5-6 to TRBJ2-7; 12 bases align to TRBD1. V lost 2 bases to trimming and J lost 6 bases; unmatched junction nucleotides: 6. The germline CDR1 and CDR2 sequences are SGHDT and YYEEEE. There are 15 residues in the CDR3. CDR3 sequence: CASSFSGQGAGEQYF. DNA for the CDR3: TGTGCCAGCAGCTTTTCGGGACAGGGGGCTGGCGAGCAGTACTTC.

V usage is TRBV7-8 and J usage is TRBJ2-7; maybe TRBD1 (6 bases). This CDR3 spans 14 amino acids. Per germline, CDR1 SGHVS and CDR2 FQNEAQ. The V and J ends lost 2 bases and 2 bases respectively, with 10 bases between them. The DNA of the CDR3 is TGTGCCAGCAGCTTAAACAGGGCGACCTACGAGCAGTACTTC. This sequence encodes CASSLNRATYEQYF.

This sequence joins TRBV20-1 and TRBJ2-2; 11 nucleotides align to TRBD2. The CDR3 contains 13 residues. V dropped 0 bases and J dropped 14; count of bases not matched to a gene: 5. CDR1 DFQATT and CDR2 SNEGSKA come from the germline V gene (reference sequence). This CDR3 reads CSARDQLAGELFF. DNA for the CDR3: TGCAGTGCTAGAGATCAACTAGCGGGAGAACTGTTTTTT.

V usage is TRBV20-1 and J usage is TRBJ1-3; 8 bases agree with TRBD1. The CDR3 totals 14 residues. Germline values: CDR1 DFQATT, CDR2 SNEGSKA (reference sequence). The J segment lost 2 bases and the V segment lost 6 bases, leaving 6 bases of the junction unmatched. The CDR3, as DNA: TGCAGTGCGAAATTGACAGGGGCTGGAAACACCATATATTTT. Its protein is CSAKLTGAGNTIYF.

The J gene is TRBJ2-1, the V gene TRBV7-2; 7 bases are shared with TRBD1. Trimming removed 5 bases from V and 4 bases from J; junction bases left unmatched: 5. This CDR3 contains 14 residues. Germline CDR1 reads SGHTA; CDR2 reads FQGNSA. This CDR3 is CASSLPGQYNEQFF. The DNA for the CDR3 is TGTGCCAGCAGCCTACCGGGACAGTACAATGAGCAGTTCTTC.

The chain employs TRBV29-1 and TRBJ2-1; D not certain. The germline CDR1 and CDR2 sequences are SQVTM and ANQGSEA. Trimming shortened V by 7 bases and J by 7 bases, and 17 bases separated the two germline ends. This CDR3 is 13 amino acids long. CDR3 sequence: CSGNPTWSNEQFF. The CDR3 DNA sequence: TGCAGCGGGAACCCCACTTGGTCAAATGAGCAGTTCTTC.

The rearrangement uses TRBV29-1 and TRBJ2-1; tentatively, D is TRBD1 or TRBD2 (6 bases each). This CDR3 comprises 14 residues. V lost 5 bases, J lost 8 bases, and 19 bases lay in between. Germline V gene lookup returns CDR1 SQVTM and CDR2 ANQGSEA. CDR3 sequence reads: CSVTTSRGHDEQFF. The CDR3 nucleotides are TGCAGCGTTACTACTAGCCGGGGGCATGATGAGCAGTTCTTC.

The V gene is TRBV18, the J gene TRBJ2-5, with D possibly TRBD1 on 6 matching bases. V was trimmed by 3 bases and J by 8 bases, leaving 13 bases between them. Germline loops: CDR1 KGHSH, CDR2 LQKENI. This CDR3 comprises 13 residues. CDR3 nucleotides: TGTGCCAGCTCACCTTCGGACAGAGTCACCCAGTACTTC. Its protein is CASSPSDRVTQYF.

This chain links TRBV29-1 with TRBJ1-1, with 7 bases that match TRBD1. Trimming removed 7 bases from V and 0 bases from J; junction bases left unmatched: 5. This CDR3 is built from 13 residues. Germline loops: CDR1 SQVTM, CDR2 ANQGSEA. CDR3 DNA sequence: TGCAGCGCCGGGACAGACCTGAACACTGAAGCTTTCTTT. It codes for CSAGTDLNTEAFF.

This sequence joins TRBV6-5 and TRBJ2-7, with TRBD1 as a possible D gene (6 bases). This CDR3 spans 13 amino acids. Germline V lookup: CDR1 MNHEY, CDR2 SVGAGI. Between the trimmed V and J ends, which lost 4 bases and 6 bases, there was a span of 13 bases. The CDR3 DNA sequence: TGTGCCAGCAGTTTATTAACAGGGTCCGAGCAGTACTTC. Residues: CASSLLTGSEQYF.

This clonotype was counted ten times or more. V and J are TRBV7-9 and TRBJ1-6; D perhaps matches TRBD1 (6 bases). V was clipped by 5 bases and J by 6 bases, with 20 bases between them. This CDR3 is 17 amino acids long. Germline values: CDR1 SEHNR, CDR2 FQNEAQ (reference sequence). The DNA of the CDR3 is TGTGCCAGCAGCCTAGGGACATCCCCCGGGATTAATTCACCCCTCCACTTT. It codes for CASSLGTSPGINSPLHF. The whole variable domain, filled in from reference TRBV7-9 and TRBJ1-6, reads DTGVSQNPRHKITKRGQNVTFRCDPISEHNRLYWYRQTLGQGPEFLTYFQNEAQLEKSRLLSDRFSAERPKGSFSTLEIQRTEQGDSAMYLCASSLGTSPGINSPLHFGNGTRLTVT.

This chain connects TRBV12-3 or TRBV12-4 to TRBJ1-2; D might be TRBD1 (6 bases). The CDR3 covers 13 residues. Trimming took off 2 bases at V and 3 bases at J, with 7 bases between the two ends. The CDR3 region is CASSLRTDYGYTF. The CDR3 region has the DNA TGTGCCAGCAGTTTACGGACAGACTATGGCTACACCTTC.

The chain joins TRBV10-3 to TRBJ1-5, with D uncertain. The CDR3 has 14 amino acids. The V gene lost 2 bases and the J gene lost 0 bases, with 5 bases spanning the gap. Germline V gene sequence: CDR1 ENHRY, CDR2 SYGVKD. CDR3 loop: CAISEGYSNQPQHF. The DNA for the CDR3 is TGTGCCATCAGTGAGGGGTATAGCAATCAGCCCCAGCATTTT.

CDR3 amino acids: CSVRRGRGETQYF. The CDR3 coding sequence is TGCAGCGTTAGAAGGGGGCGCGGAGAGACCCAGTACTTC. This chain joins TRBV29-1 and TRBJ2-5; TRBD1 agrees at 7 bases. The CDR3 has 13 residues. The germline V gene encodes CDR1 SQVTM and CDR2 ANQGSEA. V shed 5 bases, J shed 4 bases, and the junction held 7 bases outside the gene matches.

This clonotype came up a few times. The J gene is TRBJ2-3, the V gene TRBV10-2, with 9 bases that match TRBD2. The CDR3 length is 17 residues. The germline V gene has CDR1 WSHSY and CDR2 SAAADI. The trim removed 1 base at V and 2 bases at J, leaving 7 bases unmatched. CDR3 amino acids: CASSEFSVAGDTDTQYF. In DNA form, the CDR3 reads TGCGCCAGCAGTGAGTTCTCGGTAGCGGGAGACACAGATACGCAGTATTTT.